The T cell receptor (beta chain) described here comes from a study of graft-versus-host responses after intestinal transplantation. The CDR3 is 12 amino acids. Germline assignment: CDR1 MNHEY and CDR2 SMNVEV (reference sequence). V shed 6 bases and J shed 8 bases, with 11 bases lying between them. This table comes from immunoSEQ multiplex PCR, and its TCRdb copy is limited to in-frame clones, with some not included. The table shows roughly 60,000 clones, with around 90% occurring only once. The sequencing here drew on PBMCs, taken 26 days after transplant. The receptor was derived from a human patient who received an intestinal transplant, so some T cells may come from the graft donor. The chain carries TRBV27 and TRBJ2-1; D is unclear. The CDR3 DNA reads TGTGCCAGCAGCCTAGGAGAGGATGAGCAGTTCTTC. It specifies CASSLGEDEQFF.